This record concerns one T cell receptor (beta chain) sequence. This sample was taken from a study of blood T cell repertoires in COVID-19. Study-level information: Material from acute and convalescent COVID-19 was sourced from the United States, Italy and Spain. T cells, B-cell-depleted T cells, or PBMCs provided the cDNA or gDNA that served as material.

Unmatched junction bases numbered 1, after V lost 4 bases and J lost 1 base. The germline CDR1 and CDR2 sequences are LNHDA and SQIVND (reference sequence). The CDR3 is 14 amino acids. In the authors' workflow: The authors estimated nucleated cell counts from reference gene primer amplification. The repertoire was sequenced with immunoSEQ multiplex PCR; TCRdb's copy has only in-frame clones and lacks some. V and J calls and clone size come straight from that table; D and trimming were deduced from the DNA. The table shows about 130,000 clones, with approximately 88% occurring only once. The sample consisted of peripheral blood. J is TRBJ1-5 and V is TRBV19, with 7 bases identical to TRBD1. The sequence derives from a young woman who had recovered from COVID-19. This CDR3 reads CASSTTGSNQPQHF. Written as DNA, the CDR3 is TGTGCCAGTAGTACGACAGGGAGCAATCAGCCCCAGCATTTT.